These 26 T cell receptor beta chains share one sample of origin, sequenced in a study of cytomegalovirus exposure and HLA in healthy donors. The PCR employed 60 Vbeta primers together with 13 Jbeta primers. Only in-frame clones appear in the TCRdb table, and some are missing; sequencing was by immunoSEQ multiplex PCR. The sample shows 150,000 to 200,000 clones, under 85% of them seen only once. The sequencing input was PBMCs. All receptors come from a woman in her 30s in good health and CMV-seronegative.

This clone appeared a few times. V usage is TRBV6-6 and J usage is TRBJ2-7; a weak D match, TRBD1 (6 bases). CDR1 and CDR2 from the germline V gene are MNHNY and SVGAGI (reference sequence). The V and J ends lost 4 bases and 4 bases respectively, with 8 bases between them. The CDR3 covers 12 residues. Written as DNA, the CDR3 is TGTGCCAGCAGTTCACAGGGTTACGAGCAGTACTTC. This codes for CASSSQGYEQYF.

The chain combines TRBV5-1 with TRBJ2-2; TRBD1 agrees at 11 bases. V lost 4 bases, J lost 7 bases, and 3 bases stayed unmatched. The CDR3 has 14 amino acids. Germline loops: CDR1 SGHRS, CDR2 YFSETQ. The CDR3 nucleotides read TGCGCCAGCAGCCCCGGGACAGGGGGCGGGGAGCTGTTTTTT. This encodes CASSPGTGGGELFF.

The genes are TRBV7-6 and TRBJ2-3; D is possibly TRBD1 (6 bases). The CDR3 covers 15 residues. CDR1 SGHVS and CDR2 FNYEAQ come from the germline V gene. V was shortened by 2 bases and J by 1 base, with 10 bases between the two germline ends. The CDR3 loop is CASSLSGAGTDTQYF. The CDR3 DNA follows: TGTGCCAGCAGCTTATCAGGGGCGGGCACAGATACGCAGTATTTT.

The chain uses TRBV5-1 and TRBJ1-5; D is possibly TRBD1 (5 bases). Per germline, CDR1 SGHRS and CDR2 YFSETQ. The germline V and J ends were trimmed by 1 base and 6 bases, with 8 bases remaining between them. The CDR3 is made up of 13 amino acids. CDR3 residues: CASSLSGGQPQHF. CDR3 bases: TGCGCCAGCAGCTTGTCGGGGGGTCAGCCCCAGCATTTT. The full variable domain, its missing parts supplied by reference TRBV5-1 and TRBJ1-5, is KAGVTQTPRYLIKTRGQQVTLSCSPISGHRSVSWYQQTPGQGLQFLFEYFSETQRNKGNFPGRFSGRQFSNSRSEMNVSTLELGDSALYLCASSLSGGQPQHFGDGTRLSIL.

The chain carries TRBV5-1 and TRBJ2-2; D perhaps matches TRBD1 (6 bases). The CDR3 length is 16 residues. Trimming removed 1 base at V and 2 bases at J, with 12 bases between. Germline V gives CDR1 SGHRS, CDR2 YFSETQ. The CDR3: CASSLFGGQNTGELFF. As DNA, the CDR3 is TGCGCCAGCAGCTTGTTTGGGGGACAAAACACCGGGGAGCTGTTTTTT.

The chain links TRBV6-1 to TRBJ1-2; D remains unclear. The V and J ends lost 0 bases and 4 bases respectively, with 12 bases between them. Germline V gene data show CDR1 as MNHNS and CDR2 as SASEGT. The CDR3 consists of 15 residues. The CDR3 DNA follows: TGTGCCAGCAGTGAAGCAAGTGGCGGATTCTATGGCTACACCTTC. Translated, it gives CASSEASGGFYGYTF.

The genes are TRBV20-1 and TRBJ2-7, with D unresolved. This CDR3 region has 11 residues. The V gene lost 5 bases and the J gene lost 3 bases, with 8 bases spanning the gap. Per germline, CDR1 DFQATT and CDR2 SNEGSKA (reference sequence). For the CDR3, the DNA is TGCAGTGCTTCGACTCTCTACGAGCAGTACTTC. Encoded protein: CSASTLYEQYF.

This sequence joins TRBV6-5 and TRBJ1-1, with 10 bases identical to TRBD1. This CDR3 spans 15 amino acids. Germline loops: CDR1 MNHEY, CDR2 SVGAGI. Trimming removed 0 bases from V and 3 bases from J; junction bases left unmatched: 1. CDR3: CASSYSGTGDTEAFF. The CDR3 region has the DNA TGTGCCAGCAGTTACTCCGGGACAGGGGACACTGAAGCTTTCTTT.

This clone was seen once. The CDR3 nucleotides read TGTGCCAGCAGCTTACTTCCGGACTGGAATGAGCAGTTCTTC. Protein sequence: CASSLLPDWNEQFF. The chain is built from TRBV7-3 and TRBJ2-1; possible D gene TRBD2, 5 bases. The V gene's germline CDR1 is SGHTA and CDR2 FQGTGA. The CDR3 is 14 amino acids. V was pared by 2 bases and J by 7 bases, with 12 bases between.

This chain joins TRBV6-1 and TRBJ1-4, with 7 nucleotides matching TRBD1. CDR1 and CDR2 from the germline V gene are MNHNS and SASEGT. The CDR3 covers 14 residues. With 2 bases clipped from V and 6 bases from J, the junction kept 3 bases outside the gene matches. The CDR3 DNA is TGTGCCAGCAGTGAACGGGACAGTCATGAAAAACTGTTTTTT. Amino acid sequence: CASSERDSHEKLFF.

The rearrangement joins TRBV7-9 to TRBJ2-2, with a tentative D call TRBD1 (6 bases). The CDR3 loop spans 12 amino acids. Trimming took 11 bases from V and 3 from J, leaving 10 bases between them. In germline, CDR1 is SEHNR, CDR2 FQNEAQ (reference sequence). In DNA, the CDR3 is TGTGCCGGTACAGGGTACACCGGGGAGCTGTTTTTT. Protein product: CAGTGYTGELFF.

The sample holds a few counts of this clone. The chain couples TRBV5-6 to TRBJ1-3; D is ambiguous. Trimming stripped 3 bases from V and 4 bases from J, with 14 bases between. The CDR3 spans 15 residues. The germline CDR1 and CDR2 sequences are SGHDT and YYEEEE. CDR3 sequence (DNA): TGTGCCAGCAGCTCTAGAACGGGGTACGGAAACACCATATATTTT. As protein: CASSSRTGYGNTIYF.

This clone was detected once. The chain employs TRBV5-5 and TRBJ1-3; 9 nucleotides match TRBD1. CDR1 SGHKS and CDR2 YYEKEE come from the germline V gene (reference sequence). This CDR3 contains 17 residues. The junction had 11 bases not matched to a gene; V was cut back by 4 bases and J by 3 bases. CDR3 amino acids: CASSASPGTGSGNTIYF. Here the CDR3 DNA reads TGTGCCAGCAGCGCCTCCCCCGGGACAGGGAGTGGAAACACCATATATTTT.

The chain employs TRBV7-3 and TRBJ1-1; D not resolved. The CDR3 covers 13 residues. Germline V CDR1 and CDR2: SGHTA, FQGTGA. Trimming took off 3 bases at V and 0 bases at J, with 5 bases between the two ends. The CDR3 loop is CASSFAVNTEAFF. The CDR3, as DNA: TGTGCCAGCAGCTTCGCGGTGAACACTGAAGCTTTCTTT.

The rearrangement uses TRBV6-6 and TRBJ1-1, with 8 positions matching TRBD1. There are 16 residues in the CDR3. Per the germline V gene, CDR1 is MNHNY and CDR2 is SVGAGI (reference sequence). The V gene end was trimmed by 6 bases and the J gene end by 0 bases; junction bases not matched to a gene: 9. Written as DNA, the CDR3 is TGTGCCAGCAGGCACCAAAGGACAGGGCTGAACACTGAAGCTTTCTTT. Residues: CASRHQRTGLNTEAFF.

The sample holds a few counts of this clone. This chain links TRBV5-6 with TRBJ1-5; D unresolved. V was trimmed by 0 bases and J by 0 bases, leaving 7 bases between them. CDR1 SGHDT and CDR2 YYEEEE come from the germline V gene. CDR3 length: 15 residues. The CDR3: CASSLGKHSNQPQHF. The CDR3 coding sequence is TGTGCCAGCAGCTTGGGCAAGCATAGCAATCAGCCCCAGCATTTT.

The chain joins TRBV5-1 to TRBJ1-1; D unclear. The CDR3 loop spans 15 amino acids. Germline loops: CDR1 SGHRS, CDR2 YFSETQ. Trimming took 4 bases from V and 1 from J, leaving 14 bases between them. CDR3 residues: CASSPRGRENTEAFF. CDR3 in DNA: TGCGCCAGCAGCCCCCGAGGTCGGGAGAACACTGAAGCTTTCTTT.

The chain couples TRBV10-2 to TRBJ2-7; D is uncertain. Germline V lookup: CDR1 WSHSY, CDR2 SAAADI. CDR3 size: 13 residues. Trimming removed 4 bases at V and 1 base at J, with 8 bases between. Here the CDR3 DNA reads TGCGCCAGCAGTGGCGTAGATTCCTACGAGCAGTACTTC. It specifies CASSGVDSYEQYF.

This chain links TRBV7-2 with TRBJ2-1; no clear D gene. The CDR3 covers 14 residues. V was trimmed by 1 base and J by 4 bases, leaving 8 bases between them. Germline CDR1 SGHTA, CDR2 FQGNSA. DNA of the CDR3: TGTGCCAGCAGCTTAGACCCTACTTACAATGAGCAGTTCTTC. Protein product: CASSLDPTYNEQFF.

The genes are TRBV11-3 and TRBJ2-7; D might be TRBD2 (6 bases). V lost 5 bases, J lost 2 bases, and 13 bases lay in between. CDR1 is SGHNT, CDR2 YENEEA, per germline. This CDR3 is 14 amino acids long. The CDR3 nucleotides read TGTGCCAGCAGCCCTGGAGGGCACCCCTACGAGCAGTACTTC. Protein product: CASSPGGHPYEQYF. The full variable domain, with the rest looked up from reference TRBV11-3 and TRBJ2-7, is EAGVVQSPRYKIIEKKQPVAFWCNPISGHNTLYWYLQNLGQGPELLIRYENEEAVDDSQLPKDRFSAERLKGVDSTLKIQPAELGDSAVYLCASSPGGHPYEQYFGPGTRLTVT.

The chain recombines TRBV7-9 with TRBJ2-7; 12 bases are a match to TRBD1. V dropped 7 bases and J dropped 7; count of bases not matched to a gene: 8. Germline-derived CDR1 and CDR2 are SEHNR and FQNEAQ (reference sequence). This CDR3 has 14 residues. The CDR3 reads CASKLGTGGSEQYF. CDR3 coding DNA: TGTGCCAGCAAACTCGGGACAGGGGGCTCAGAGCAGTACTTC.

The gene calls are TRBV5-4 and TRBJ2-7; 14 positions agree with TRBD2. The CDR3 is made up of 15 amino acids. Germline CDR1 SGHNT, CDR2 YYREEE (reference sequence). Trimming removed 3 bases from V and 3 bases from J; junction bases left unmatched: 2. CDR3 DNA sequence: TGTGCCAGCAGCTCTGGGACTAGCGGGGGCTACGAGCAGTACTTC. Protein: CASSSGTSGGYEQYF.

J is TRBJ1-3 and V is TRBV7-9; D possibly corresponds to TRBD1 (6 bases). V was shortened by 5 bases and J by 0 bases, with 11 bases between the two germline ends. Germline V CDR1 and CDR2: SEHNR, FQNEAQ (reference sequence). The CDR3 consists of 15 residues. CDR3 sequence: CASSTGQSSGNTIYF. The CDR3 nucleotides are TGTGCCAGCAGCACTGGACAGAGCTCTGGAAACACCATATATTTT.

The CDR3 coding sequence is TGTGCCAGCTCACCGACGGGACAGGTCTCTGGAAACACCATATATTTT. Amino acids: CASSPTGQVSGNTIYF. This chain connects TRBV18 to TRBJ1-3; 8 bases match TRBD1. There are 16 residues in the CDR3. Germline CDR1 reads KGHSH; CDR2 reads LQKENI. V lost 3 bases and J lost 0; bases outside the gene matches: 4.

This chain's CDR3 is CASSERGGNTEAFF. The CDR3 DNA reads TGTGCCAGCAGTGAACGGGGGGGGAACACTGAAGCTTTCTTT. The genes are TRBV6-5 and TRBJ1-1, with D possibly being TRBD1 (5 bases). The CDR3 consists of 14 residues. V lost 5 bases to trimming and J lost 1 base, with 11 bases between them. Germline CDR1 MNHEY, CDR2 SVGAGI.

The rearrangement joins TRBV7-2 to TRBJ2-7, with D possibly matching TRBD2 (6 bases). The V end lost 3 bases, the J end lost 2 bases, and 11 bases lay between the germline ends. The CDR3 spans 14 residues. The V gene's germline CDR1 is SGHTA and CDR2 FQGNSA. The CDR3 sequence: CASSFSPGAYEQYF. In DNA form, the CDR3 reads TGTGCCAGCAGCTTTTCCCCGGGGGCCTACGAGCAGTACTTC.